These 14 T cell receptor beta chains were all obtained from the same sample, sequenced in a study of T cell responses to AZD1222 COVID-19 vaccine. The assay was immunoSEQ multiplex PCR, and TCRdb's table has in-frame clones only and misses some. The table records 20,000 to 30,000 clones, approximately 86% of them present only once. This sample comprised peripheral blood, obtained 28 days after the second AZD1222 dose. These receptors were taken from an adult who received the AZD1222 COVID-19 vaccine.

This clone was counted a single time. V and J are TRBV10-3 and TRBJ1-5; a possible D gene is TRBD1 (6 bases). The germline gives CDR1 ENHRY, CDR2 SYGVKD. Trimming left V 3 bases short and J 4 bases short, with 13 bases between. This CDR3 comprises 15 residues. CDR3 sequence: CAISEMGASNQPQHF. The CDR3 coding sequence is TGTGCCATCAGTGAAATGGGGGCCTCAAATCAGCCCCAGCATTTT.

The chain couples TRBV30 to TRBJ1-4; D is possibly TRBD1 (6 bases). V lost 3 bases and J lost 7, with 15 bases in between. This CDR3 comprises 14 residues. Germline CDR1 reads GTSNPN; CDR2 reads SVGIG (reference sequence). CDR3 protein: CAWRELGGVEKLFF. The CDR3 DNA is TGTGCCTGGAGAGAGTTAGGGGGAGTTGAAAAACTGTTTTTT.

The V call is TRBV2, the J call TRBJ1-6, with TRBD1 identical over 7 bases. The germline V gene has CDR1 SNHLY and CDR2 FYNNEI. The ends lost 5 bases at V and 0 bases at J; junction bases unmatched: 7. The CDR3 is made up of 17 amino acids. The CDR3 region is CASSTGARSSYNSPLHF. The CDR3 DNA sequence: TGTGCCAGCAGTACAGGGGCTAGGAGCTCCTATAATTCACCCCTCCACTTT.

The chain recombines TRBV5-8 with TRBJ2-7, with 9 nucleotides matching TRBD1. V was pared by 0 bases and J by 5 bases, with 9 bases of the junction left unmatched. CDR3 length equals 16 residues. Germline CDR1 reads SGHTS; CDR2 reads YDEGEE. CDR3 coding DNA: TGTGCCAGCAGCTTGGCATTGGGACAGGGCGTCAACGAGCAGTACTTC. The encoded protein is CASSLALGQGVNEQYF.

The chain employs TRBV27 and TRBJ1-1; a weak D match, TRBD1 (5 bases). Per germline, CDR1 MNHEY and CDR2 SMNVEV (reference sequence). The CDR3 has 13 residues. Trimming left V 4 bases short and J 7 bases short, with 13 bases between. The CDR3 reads CASSWFGTGEAFF. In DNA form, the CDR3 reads TGTGCCAGCAGTTGGTTTGGGACGGGTGAAGCTTTCTTT.

The DNA of the CDR3 is TGTGCCAGCAGCTTATTCACCGGCGGCAGGGTCACTGAAGCTTTCTTT. The encoded protein is CASSLFTGGRVTEAFF. V usage is TRBV11-2 and J usage is TRBJ1-1; TRBD1 is a possible D gene (5 bases). The length of the CDR3 is 16 residues. Trimming stripped 2 bases from V and 4 bases from J, with 17 bases between. Germline CDR1 is SGHAT and CDR2 is FQNNGV.

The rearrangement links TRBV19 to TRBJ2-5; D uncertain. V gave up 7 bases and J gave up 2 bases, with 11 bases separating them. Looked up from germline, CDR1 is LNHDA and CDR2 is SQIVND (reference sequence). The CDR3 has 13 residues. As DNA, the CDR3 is TGTGCCAGTACCGCGACCAGGCAAGAGACCCAGTACTTC. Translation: CASTATRQETQYF.

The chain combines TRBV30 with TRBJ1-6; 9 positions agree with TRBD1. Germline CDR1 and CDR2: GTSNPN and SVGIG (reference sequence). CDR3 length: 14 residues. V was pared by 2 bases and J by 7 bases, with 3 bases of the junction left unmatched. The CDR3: CAWSRTGENSPLHF. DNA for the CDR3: TGTGCCTGGAGTAGGACAGGGGAGAATTCACCCCTCCACTTT.

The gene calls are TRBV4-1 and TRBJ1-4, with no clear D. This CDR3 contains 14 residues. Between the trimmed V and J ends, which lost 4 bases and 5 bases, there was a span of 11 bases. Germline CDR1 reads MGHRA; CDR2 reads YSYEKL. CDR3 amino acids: CASSPLGGNEKLFF. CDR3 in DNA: TGCGCCAGCAGCCCCCTGGGAGGGAATGAAAAACTGTTTTTT.

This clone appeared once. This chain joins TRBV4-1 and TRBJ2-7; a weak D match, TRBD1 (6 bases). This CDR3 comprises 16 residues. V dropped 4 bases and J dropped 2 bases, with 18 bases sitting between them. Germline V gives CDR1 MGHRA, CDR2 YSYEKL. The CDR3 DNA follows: TGCGCCAGCAGCCGCGAGGAAAAACAGGGTGCCTACGAGCAGTACTTC. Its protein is CASSREEKQGAYEQYF.

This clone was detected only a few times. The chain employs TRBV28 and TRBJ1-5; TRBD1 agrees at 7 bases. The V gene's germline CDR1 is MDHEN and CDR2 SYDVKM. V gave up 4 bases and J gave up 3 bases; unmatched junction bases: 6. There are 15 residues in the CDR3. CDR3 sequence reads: CASSSRQGSNQPQHF. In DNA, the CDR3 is TGTGCCAGCAGTTCCAGACAGGGATCCAATCAGCCCCAGCATTTT.

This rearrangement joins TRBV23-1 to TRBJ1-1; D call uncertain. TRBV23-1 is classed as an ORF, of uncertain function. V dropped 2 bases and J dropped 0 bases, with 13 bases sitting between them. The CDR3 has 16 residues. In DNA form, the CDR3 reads TGCGCCAGCAGTCAAGCGGAATTCATCCTGAACACTGAAGCTTTCTTT. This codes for CASSQAEFILNTEAFF.

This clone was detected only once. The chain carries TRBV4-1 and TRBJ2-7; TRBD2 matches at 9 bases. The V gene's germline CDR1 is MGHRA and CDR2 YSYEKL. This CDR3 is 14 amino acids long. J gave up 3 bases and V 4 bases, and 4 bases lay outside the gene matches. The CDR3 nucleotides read TGCGCCAGCAGCCCCGGGACTAGCTTCTACGAGCAGTACTTC. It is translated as CASSPGTSFYEQYF.

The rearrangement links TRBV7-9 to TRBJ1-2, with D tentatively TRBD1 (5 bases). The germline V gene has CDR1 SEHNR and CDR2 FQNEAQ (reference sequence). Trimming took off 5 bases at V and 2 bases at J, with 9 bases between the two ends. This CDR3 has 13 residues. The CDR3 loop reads CASSAGRNYGYTF. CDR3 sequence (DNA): TGTGCCAGCAGCGCAGGGAGGAACTATGGCTACACCTTC.